This T cell receptor (beta chain) stems from a study of shared clonotypes between healthy human individuals. CD45RO-negative cells were positively selected for CCR7, leaving out terminally differentiated effector memory CD45RA+ cells. The donors, healthy adults who were HIV-negative, had experienced no recent acute infections or vaccinations. A word on this clone: Its antigen is not known.

Germline V CDR1 and CDR2: SQVTM, ANQGSEA. The CDR3 covers 15 residues. Losses at the gene ends were 0 bases for V and 1 base for J; bases not matched to a gene: 6. The sorted-subset replicate PCRs were given about 210 ng DNA, which is approximately 30,000 T cell genomes. Produced via immunoSEQ multiplex PCR; TCRdb's table is partial and in-frame only. The sample yields around 2,100,000 clones, about 95% seen once. General observations from the study: Unshared clonotypes carried lower generation probabilities than those common to all four donors.

The sequencing input was naive CD8+ T cells sorted from blood. The chain carries TRBV29-1 and TRBJ2-7; 7 bases agree with TRBD1. The receptor comes from a man aged 18 to 30 in good health. CDR3 sequence: CSVEDRTGESYEQYF. DNA for the CDR3: TGCAGCGTTGAAGATAGAACAGGGGAGTCCTACGAGCAGTACTTC.